The entry that follows covers one T cell receptor (beta chain) sequence. Germline assignment: CDR1 LNHDA and CDR2 SQIVND (reference sequence). This CDR3 has 14 amino acids. Trimming left V 6 bases short and J 7 bases short, with 16 bases between. TCRdb's copy holds only in-frame clones and misses some; the assay was immunoSEQ multiplex PCR. The profile covers 50,000 or so clones, with roughly 83% appearing a single time and roughly 12% taken by the ten largest. This entry is derived from a study of OX40 agonist ivuxolimab in advanced cancers. The V gene is TRBV19, the J gene TRBJ1-5; maybe TRBD1 (5 bases). This sequence originates from an adult with an advanced solid tumor such as melanoma, head and neck, liver or kidney cancer. The source was CD4+ or CD8+ T cells sorted from blood, collected in a trial of the OX40 agonist ivuxolimab. The CDR3 nucleotides read TGTGCCAGTAGGACTGAGAGGGGCGGGCAGCCCCAGCATTTT. As protein: CASRTERGGQPQHF.